The T cell receptor (beta chain) under discussion was sequenced for a study of cytomegalovirus exposure and HLA in healthy donors. Study results and limitations: Several top significant clusters appeared, in a later analysis, to be linked to common viral pathogens. Upon later analysis, TCR association rates were observed to vary by HLA locus, being highest for DRB1 and lowest for HLA-C. Among donors in an Asian-associated ancestry cluster, a later analysis reportedly found fewer N-insertions than the approximately 670-donor mean.

Donors showed nominal health when sampled, although they likely had unrecorded immune exposures. Both 60 Vbeta primers and 13 Jbeta primers went into the PCR. Libraries were prepared by immunoSEQ multiplex PCR; TCRdb keeps only in-frame clonotypes and omits some of them. The table has around 130,000 clones, around 81% seen once. Details on this clone: As yet, its antigen is unknown.

This clonotype was obtained from a man aged 18 to 35 in good health and CMV-seronegative. Source material: PBMCs.

The CDR3 here is CASSVGQGAQPQHF. CDR3 coding DNA: TGTGCCAGCAGCGTAGGACAGGGGGCGCAGCCCCAGCATTTT. This rearrangement joins TRBV9 to TRBJ1-5, with 10 positions matching TRBD1. The CDR3 has 14 residues. J was trimmed by 7 bases and V by 0 bases; bases with no gene match: 1. Germline lookup yields CDR1 SGDLS and CDR2 YYNGEE.